This entry is about one T cell receptor beta chain. The antigen is not known. The data were obtained in a study of cytomegalovirus exposure and HLA in healthy donors. General study findings and limits: Among the CMV-associated chains, a few were confirmed in vitro as specific for CMV antigens. Published work reported that the classifier diagnosed cytomegalovirus status with high specificity and sensitivity. TCR clusters originating in the first cohort tended to co-occur in the approximately 120 validation repertoires, according to a later analysis. A list of roughly 180 TCR beta chains associated with cytomegalovirus was given.

Assay used: immunoSEQ multiplex PCR; TCRdb lists only in-frame clones, some missing. Here the sample spans 100,000 to 150,000 clones, approximately 89% being singletons. This TCR was sampled from a woman younger than 30 in good health and CMV-seronegative. The sample taken for sequencing was PBMCs.

CDR3 residues: CASSSRQGSPDEQFF. The DNA for the CDR3 is TGTGCCAGTAGTAGCCGACAGGGCTCCCCCGATGAGCAGTTCTTC. V usage is TRBV19 and J usage is TRBJ2-1; the match to TRBD1 covers 7 bases. V lost 4 bases, J lost 8 bases, and 11 bases stayed unmatched. Germline V gives CDR1 LNHDA, CDR2 SQIVND (reference sequence). This CDR3 contains 15 residues.